The 10 T cell receptor beta chains in this list originate from one sample, sequenced in a study of beta chain features in type 1 diabetes. Expressed TCRB transcripts were sequenced because the entire RNA isolate underwent reverse transcription. This table comes from immunoSEQ multiplex PCR, and its TCRdb copy is limited to in-frame clones, with some not included. Of about 53,000 clones in the sample, approximately 60% were seen once. Whole-study findings and limits: Among all four CD4+ subsets, Type 1 diabetes patients had TCRB CDR3s that were moderately but significantly shorter.

No antigens are known for them. What was sequenced was stem cell memory CD4+ T cells from blood. The receptors derive from a woman in her twenties or thirties with type 1 diabetes.

This chain joins TRBV11-3 and TRBJ2-1; 11 nucleotides agree with TRBD2. Germline loops: CDR1 SGHNT, CDR2 YENEEA. The CDR3 runs to 17 residues. The J segment lost 8 bases and the V segment lost 1 base, leaving 10 bases of the junction unmatched. In DNA form, the CDR3 reads TGTGCCAGCAGCTTAGGAGGGACTAGCGGAGGGGAGGATGAGCAGTTCTTC. Its translation: CASSLGGTSGGEDEQFF.

This clone was picked up one time. The chain couples TRBV2 to TRBJ2-5; 7 nucleotides agree with TRBD2. The CDR3 has 17 residues. The ends lost 3 bases at V and 3 bases at J; junction bases unmatched: 13. Germline V gene lookup returns CDR1 SNHLY and CDR2 FYNNEI. The CDR3 spells CASSDASTASGEETQYF. Here the CDR3 DNA reads TGTGCCAGCAGTGACGCTTCTACGGCTAGCGGTGAAGAGACCCAGTACTTC. The full variable domain, completed using reference TRBV2 and TRBJ2-5, is EPEVTQTPSHQVTQMGQEVILRCVPISNHLYFYWYRQILGQKVEFLVSFYNNEISEKSEIFDDQFSVERPDGSNFTLKIRSTKLEDSAMYFCASSDASTASGEETQYFGPGTRLLVL.

The table lists this clone with a few counts. The chain recombines TRBV30 with TRBJ1-1; D gene ambiguous. The length of the CDR3 is 13 residues. The germline CDR1 and CDR2 sequences are GTSNPN and SVGIG (reference sequence). V was cut by 5 bases and J by 3 bases, with 13 bases left in between. CDR3 protein: CAWERTGDTEAFF. The CDR3 nucleotides are TGTGCCTGGGAAAGGACGGGAGACACTGAAGCTTTCTTT.

This clone was picked up a small number of times. The rearrangement uses TRBV7-2 and TRBJ2-7; D gene unclear. The CDR3 sequence is 15 residues long. V lost 3 bases and J 0 bases, leaving 12 bases between the germline ends. The germline V gene has CDR1 SGHTA and CDR2 FQGNSA. The CDR3 region has the DNA TGTGCCAGCAGCTTGGGCGACCTGAGCTCCTACGAGCAGTACTTC. As protein: CASSLGDLSSYEQYF.

This clone was seen only a few times. V usage is TRBV21-1 and J usage is TRBJ2-7; TRBD2 reflects the table's D call only, with no check against the DNA. TRBV21-1 is a pseudogene segment. The CDR3 runs to 12 residues. This CDR3 reads CASSLRDYEQYF. CDR3 DNA sequence: TGTGCCAGCAGCCTCCGGGACTACGAGCAGTACTTC.

The chain has TRBV30 and TRBJ1-3; 8 nucleotides align to TRBD1. The CDR3 is 13 residues long. The germline CDR1 and CDR2 sequences are GTSNPN and SVGIG (reference sequence). J lost 7 bases, V lost 5 bases, and 7 bases had no gene match. CDR3 residues: CAWGTGGSNTIYF. The CDR3 DNA reads TGTGCCTGGGGGACAGGCGGCAGCAACACCATATATTTT.

The V gene is TRBV14, the J gene TRBJ1-2, with 9 bases aligning to TRBD1. The germline CDR1 and CDR2 sequences are SGHDN and FVKESK. The CDR3 is made up of 16 amino acids. V shed 0 bases and J 8 bases; nucleotides not matched to a gene: 10. The CDR3 DNA reads as TGTGCCAGCAGCCAAGATCTGTTACAGGGGGCAGGCGGCTACACCTTC. It codes for CASSQDLLQGAGGYTF.

This chain joins TRBV18 and TRBJ1-1, with D perhaps matching TRBD1 (6 bases). There are 18 residues in the CDR3. Germline V gene lookup returns CDR1 KGHSH and CDR2 LQKENI. V was cut by 3 bases and J by 0 bases, with 20 bases left in between. CDR3 residues: CASSPQQGFEGMNTEAFF. In DNA, the CDR3 is TGTGCCAGCTCACCCCAACAGGGATTTGAGGGCATGAACACTGAAGCTTTCTTT.

This chain uses TRBV5-1 with TRBJ2-2; perhaps TRBD1 as D (6 bases). The CDR3 covers 15 residues. The ends were cut back, 0 bases at V and 2 bases at J, with 8 bases in the middle. CDR1 SGHRS and CDR2 YFSETQ come from the germline V gene. Written as DNA, the CDR3 is TGCGCCAGCAGCTTGGGGGGGCGAAACACCGGGGAGCTGTTTTTT. Translation: CASSLGGRNTGELFF.

Here the CDR3 reads CASSMSSSYEQYF. The CDR3 DNA is TGTGCCAGTAGTATGTCCAGCTCCTACGAGCAGTACTTC. This chain links TRBV19 with TRBJ2-7; no definite D call. Between the trimmed V and J ends, which lost 3 bases and 0 bases, there was a span of 6 bases. Germline V gives CDR1 LNHDA, CDR2 SQIVND (reference sequence). The CDR3 runs to 13 residues.